One sample yielded the 18 T cell receptor beta chains listed below, sequenced in a study of T cell responses to AZD1222 COVID-19 vaccine (dated by TCRdb to the early 2020s). Library preparation employed the immunoSEQ multiplex PCR assay. TCRdb took over this immuneACCESS table, retaining in-frame rearrangements with V and J assigned. Such tables are incomplete; in checked studies, under half of the missing clones stem from an unresolved V gene, and the remainder is unexplained. The sample includes approximately 110,000 clones, with 88% observed a single time. 4% to 4.5% of the sample lies in the top ten. The time point label, as the study defines it: baseline before first vaccination. The specimen comprised peripheral blood, sampled on day 0 of AZD1222 vaccination. All receptors derive from an adult in good health.

This clone appeared a few times. V and J are TRBV20-1 and TRBJ1-2, with D maybe TRBD1 (5 bases). CDR1 is DFQATT and CDR2 is SNEGSKA in the germline V gene (reference sequence). V was cut by 3 bases and J by 4 bases, with 18 bases left in between. The CDR3 covers 15 residues. The CDR3 DNA reads TGCAGTGCTAGTGCTGCCTCGGGACTCCTCTATGGCTACACCTTC. Translated, it gives CSASAASGLLYGYTF.

This clone occurred a few times. The rearrangement joins TRBV15 to TRBJ2-3, with 9 bases lining up with TRBD1. Germline V CDR1 and CDR2: LNHNV, YYDKDF (reference sequence). Trimming removed 3 bases from V and 0 bases from J; junction bases left unmatched: 4. The CDR3 covers 16 residues. DNA for the CDR3: TGTGCCACCAGCAGTTGGACAGGGGAAAGCACAGATACGCAGTATTTT. Translated: CATSSWTGESTDTQYF.

The rearrangement joins TRBV6-6 to TRBJ1-1; D is unresolved. Trimming stripped 0 bases from V and 0 bases from J, with 8 bases between. From germline, CDR1 is MNHNY and CDR2 SVGAGI (reference sequence). The length of the CDR3 is 15 residues. The CDR3 reads CASSYSGWMNTEAFF. Written as DNA, the CDR3 is TGTGCCAGCAGTTACTCGGGGTGGATGAACACTGAAGCTTTCTTT.

The chain uses TRBV7-2 and TRBJ2-2; 13 nucleotides agree with TRBD2. This CDR3 contains 17 residues. With V trimmed by 2 bases and J by 2 bases, 2 bases remained unmatched. Germline loops: CDR1 SGHTA, CDR2 FQGNSA. CDR3 region: CASSLTSGRANTGELFF. In DNA form, the CDR3 reads TGTGCCAGCAGCTTAACTAGCGGGAGGGCCAACACCGGGGAGCTGTTTTTT.

J is TRBJ1-5 and V is TRBV10-3; no definite D call. Germline V CDR1 and CDR2: ENHRY, SYGVKD. This CDR3 is 14 amino acids long. The V and J ends lost 6 bases and 0 bases respectively, with 9 bases between them. CDR3 DNA: TGTGCCATCAGGGCCGACGATAGCAATCAGCCCCAGCATTTT. Its translation: CAIRADDSNQPQHF.

The J gene is TRBJ2-7, the V gene TRBV7-9, with 7 bases that match TRBD1. Germline V CDR1 and CDR2: SEHNR, FQNEAQ (reference sequence). The CDR3 runs 14 residues. J was trimmed by 1 base and V by 5 bases; bases with no gene match: 5. For the CDR3, the DNA is TGTGCCAGCAGCCCCGACAGGGCTTCCTACGAGCAGTACTTC. Protein sequence: CASSPDRASYEQYF.

The chain combines TRBV5-5 with TRBJ1-6; tentatively, D is TRBD1 (5 bases). CDR3 length: 12 amino acids. The ends were cut back, 7 bases at V and 7 bases at J, with 9 bases in the middle. CDR1 and CDR2 (germline): SGHKS, YYEKEE (reference sequence). The CDR3 region has the DNA TGTGCCAGCTCAGGGTGGAATTCACCCCTCCACTTT. Protein: CASSGWNSPLHF.

This clone was seen once. CDR3 DNA sequence: TGTGCCAGCAGTTTAGTAGGGGCGCTGGCCAAAAACATTCAGTACTTC. Translated: CASSLVGALAKNIQYF. The V gene is TRBV27, the J gene TRBJ2-4; the D gene is possibly TRBD1 (5 bases). V was trimmed by 2 bases and J by 1 base, leaving 12 bases between them. The germline V gene encodes CDR1 MNHEY and CDR2 SMNVEV (reference sequence). The CDR3 has 16 amino acids.

The chain recombines TRBV5-3 with TRBJ1-6, with TRBD1 matching 11 bases. TRBV5-3 is sorted into the ORF group, with uncertain function. V dropped 8 bases and J dropped 5; count of bases not matched to a gene: 12. CDR3 length: 17 residues. The CDR3 region is CASFGLDRGPNNSPLHF. The DNA of the CDR3 is TGTGCCAGTTTTGGCCTGGACAGGGGGCCCAATAATTCACCCCTCCACTTT.

This clone was found a few times. This chain connects TRBV5-4 to TRBJ1-1; 7 nucleotides agree with TRBD1. The germline V gene has CDR1 SGHNT and CDR2 YYREEE (reference sequence). The CDR3 is made up of 15 amino acids. V was clipped by 0 bases and J by 0 bases; unmatched bases: 2. The CDR3 nucleotides are TGTGCCAGCAGCTTGGGGGACAGAGTGAACACTGAAGCTTTCTTT. The encoded protein is CASSLGDRVNTEAFF.

This clone turned up a few times. The gene calls are TRBV6-5 and TRBJ2-7; TRBD2 matches 8 bases. CDR1 MNHEY and CDR2 SVGAGI come from the germline V gene. Trimming at V came to 7 bases and at J to 3 bases, leaving 2 bases not matched to a gene. This CDR3 is built from 12 residues. DNA for the CDR3: TGTGCCAGCAATAGCGGGAACTACGAGCAGTACTTC. Translated: CASNSGNYEQYF.

J is TRBJ2-2 and V is TRBV9; TRBD1 is a possible D gene (6 bases). CDR1 SGDLS and CDR2 YYNGEE come from the germline V gene. V was shortened by 1 base and J by 3 bases, with 10 bases between the two germline ends. The CDR3 sequence is 15 residues long. As DNA, the CDR3 is TGTGCCAGCAGCGTAAGGGGGTACGACACCGGGGAGCTGTTTTTT. The encoded protein is CASSVRGYDTGELFF. Filled out from reference TRBV9 and TRBJ2-2, the complete variable domain reads DSGVTQTPKHLITATGQRVTLRCSPRSGDLSVYWYQQSLDQGLQFLIQYYNGEERAKGNILERFSAQQFPDLHSELNLSSLELGDSALYFCASSVRGYDTGELFFGEGSRLTVL.

The chain uses TRBV6-5 and TRBJ1-2; D ambiguous. V was shortened by 0 bases and J by 3 bases, with 11 bases between the two germline ends. Per germline, CDR1 MNHEY and CDR2 SVGAGI. CDR3 size: 15 residues. CDR3 sequence: CASSYSRAGYYGYTF. The CDR3 DNA reads TGTGCCAGCAGTTACTCGAGGGCAGGATACTATGGCTACACCTTC.

The rearrangement links TRBV24-1 to TRBJ2-3; 9 bases are shared with TRBD2. The CDR3 contains 15 residues. Germline trimming cut 4 bases from V and 0 bases from J; bases unmatched to any gene: 1. In germline, CDR1 is KGHDR, CDR2 SFDVKD. The CDR3 region has the DNA TGTGCCACCAGTGACGCGGGGGGGAGCACAGATACGCAGTATTTT. This gives the protein CATSDAGGSTDTQYF.

Only one count was recorded for this clone. J is TRBJ2-6 and V is TRBV19; D gene unclear. The ends were cut back, 7 bases at V and 3 bases at J, with 7 bases in the middle. The CDR3 spans 13 residues. Per the germline V gene, CDR1 is LNHDA and CDR2 is SQIVND (reference sequence). The CDR3 region has the DNA TGTGCCAGTAACGTGGTTGGGGCCAACGTCCTGACTTTC. This encodes CASNVVGANVLTF.

The genes are TRBV27 and TRBJ1-5; D remains unclear. Germline V CDR1 and CDR2: MNHEY, SMNVEV (reference sequence). The CDR3 covers 14 residues. Trimming removed 1 base at V and 7 bases at J, with 11 bases between. The chain's CDR3 is CASSLFGGRQPQHF. CDR3 sequence (DNA): TGTGCCAGCAGTTTATTTGGAGGTCGCCAGCCCCAGCATTTT.

This sequence joins TRBV14 and TRBJ1-2; maybe TRBD1 (5 bases). This CDR3 region has 17 residues. Between the trimmed V and J ends, which lost 4 bases and 0 bases, there was a span of 18 bases. Germline V gene data show CDR1 as SGHDN and CDR2 as FVKESK. CDR3 in DNA: TGTGCCAGCAGCCGGGACGGCGGTGCCAAAGCTAACTATGGCTACACCTTC. Amino acids: CASSRDGGAKANYGYTF.

The chain has TRBV5-4 and TRBJ2-7; D remains ambiguous. In germline, CDR1 is SGHNT, CDR2 YYREEE (reference sequence). The CDR3 runs to 13 residues. Trimming removed 4 bases from V and 3 bases from J, with 11 bases in between. The CDR3 DNA follows: TGTGCCAGCAGCGGGGTCGCAAACTACGAGCAGTACTTC. Protein sequence: CASSGVANYEQYF.